The clone carrying this T cell receptor (beta chain) was recorded a few times. What it recognizes is unknown. The sample originates from a study of T-cell reconstitution after alpha-beta-depleted transplantation in children. General study findings and limits: High day-60 TCRbeta diversity in some patients came from surviving recipient T cells and thymic progenitors.

Unique molecular identifiers were incorporated when the TCRbeta library was constructed. TCRdb fed the PCR reads into MiXCR, producing one record per CDR3 protein. Here the sample spans about 980,000 distinct CDR3 sequences, under 30% being singletons. Trimming cost V 5 bases and J 6 bases; bases outside gene matches: 12. CDR1 is LGHDT, CDR2 YNNKEL, per germline (reference sequence). The CDR3 extends over 15 amino acids. The chain combines TRBV3-1 with TRBJ2-7; TRBD1 matches 8 bases. The material sequenced was PBMCs, mostly from graft donor cells, taken 360 days after TCRalphabeta/CD19-depleted stem cell transplant. The TCR comes from a boy under three years old who had a stem cell transplant for SCID, so the T cells may come from the graft donor. In DNA form, the CDR3 reads TGTGCCAGCAGCTCCCGAGGGACAGGCCTTGGCGAGCAGTACTTC. It is translated as CASSSRGTGLGEQYF.